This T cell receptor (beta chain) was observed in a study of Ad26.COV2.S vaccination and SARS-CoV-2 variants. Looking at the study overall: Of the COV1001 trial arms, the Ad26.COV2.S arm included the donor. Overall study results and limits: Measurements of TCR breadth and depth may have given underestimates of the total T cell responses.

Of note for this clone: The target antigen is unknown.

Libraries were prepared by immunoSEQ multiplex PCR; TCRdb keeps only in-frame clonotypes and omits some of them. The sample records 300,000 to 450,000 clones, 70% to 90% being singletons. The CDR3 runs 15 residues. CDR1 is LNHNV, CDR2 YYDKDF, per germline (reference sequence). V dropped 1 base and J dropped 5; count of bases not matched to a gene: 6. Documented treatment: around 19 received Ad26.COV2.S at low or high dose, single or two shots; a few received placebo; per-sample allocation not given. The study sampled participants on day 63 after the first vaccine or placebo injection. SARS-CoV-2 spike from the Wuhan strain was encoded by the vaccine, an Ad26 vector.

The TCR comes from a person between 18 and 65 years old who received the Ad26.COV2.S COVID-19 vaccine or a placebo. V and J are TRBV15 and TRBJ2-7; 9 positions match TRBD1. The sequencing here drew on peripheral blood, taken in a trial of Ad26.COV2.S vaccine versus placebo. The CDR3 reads CATSRARGQGNEQYF. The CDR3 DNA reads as TGTGCCACCAGCAGAGCCAGGGGACAGGGAAACGAGCAGTACTTC. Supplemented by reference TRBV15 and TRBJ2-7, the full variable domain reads DAMVIQNPRYQVTQFGKPVTLSCSQTLNHNVMYWYQQKSSQAPKLLFHYYDKDFNNEADTPDNFQSRRPNTSFCFLDIRSPGLGDTAMYLCATSRARGQGNEQYFGPGTRLTVT.